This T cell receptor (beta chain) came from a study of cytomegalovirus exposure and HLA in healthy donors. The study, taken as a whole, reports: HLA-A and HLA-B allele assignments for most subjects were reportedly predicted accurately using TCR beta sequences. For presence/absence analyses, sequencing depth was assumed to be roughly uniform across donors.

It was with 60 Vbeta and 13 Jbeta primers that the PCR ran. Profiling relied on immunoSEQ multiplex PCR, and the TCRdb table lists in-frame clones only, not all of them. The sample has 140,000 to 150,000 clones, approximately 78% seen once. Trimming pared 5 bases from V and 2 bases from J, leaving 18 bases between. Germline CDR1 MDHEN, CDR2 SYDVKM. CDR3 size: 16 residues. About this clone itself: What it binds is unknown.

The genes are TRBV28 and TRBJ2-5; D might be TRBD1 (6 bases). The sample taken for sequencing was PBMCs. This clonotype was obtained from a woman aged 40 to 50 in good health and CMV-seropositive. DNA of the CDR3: TGTGCCAGCAGTCTATCTCCGGGACATAGTCAAGAGACCCAGTACTTC. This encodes CASSLSPGHSQETQYF.